This T cell receptor beta chain was sequenced in a study of CXCR3-negative and CXCR3-positive naive CD8 T cells (dated by TCRdb to about 2019). Turning to the overall study: Some 150 million TRB reads were obtained in total, roughly 1.5 +/- 0.3 million reads per library. The diversity and physicochemical repertoire analyses included fewer than twelve donors pooled from two independent experiments. For the TRBV-TRBJ cluster analysis, the naive subsets came from 5 or 6 donors, while the memory cells came from 3 donors. Here is what the overall study found, with its caveats: Compared with CXCR3-negative naive cells, CXCR3-positive naive cells had TRB CDR3s with higher hydrophobicity (lower Kidera factor 4), lower energy, and higher strength and volume indices. Freshly isolated PBMCs were used for most assays because CXCR3 expression went down partially after cryopreservation. Naive CXCR3-negative and CXCR3-positive cells from the same donor showed similar TRBV-TRBJ usage, whereas memory cells showed distinct patterns. Because surface CD5, which has been linked to self-reactivity in mice, was comparable between naive subsets, TCR interaction strength was also inferred from TRB CDR3 physicochemical properties. Repertoire diversity was comparably high in both naive subsets but much lower in memory CD8+ T cells.

Sequencing was carried out with a NextSeq 550. The Human TCR Profiling Kit (MiLaboratory) was used to make UMI-labeled 5' RACE TRB cDNA libraries. The full amount of extracted RNA was used for cDNA synthesis, and the full amount of resulting cDNA was used for PCR amplification. Libraries were prepared in parallel with an identical number of PCR cycles. As for how the authors treated the data: With a minimum of two reads required per UMI, MIGEC and MiXCR pulled out about 57,000 +/- 9,900 unique UMI-labeled TRB cDNA molecules from each library. On average, each library contained approximately 40,000 +/- 10,000 functional in-frame TRB CDR3 nucleotide clonotypes without stop codons. Diversity metrics, including normalized Shannon-Wiener and Chao1, were computed in VDJtools after downsampling to 5000 UMI-labeled TRB molecules per sample. VDJtools was used to calculate clonotype-size-weighted physicochemical properties of the central five CDR3 residues, namely interaction energy, strength, volume and Kidera factor 4. TCRdb reprocessed the reads, and each CDR3 protein sequence is entered once, without DNA. The V and J calls and clone size come from TCRdb's table, not from the authors' own analysis. The sample's table covers over 95,000 distinct CDR3 sequences. The top ten hold approximately 0.38% of the sample.

Each CD8+ T cell subset was flow-sorted in triplicate, and 300,000 or so cells per subset were placed directly into RLT lysis buffer. To exclude memory contaminants, naive CD8+ T cells were stringently defined as CD45RO-CCR7+CD27+CD95-. Peripheral blood mononuclear cells were isolated from buffy coats by standard density gradient centrifugation. A FACSAria III was used to flow-sort naive CD8+ T cells into CXCR3-negative and CXCR3-positive populations. Total RNA was extracted from sorted cells using an RNeasy Mini Kit. Concerning this clonotype itself: Its antigen has not been determined.

Specimen: naive CXCR3+ CD8+ T cells from blood. Reading the label with the study, this specimen's cell subset or site is: CD45RO-CCR7+CD27+CD95- naive CD8+ T cells expressing CXCR3 (TNR3+). The clonotype originates from a human donor in good health. Some clones in this sample may be carry-over from other donors' samples.

Here the CDR3 is given as CASSRSLAANEQFF. The chain is made from TRBV19 and TRBJ2-1; TCRdb selects TRBD2, and the lack of DNA leaves this call unchecked. As encoded in the germline V gene (reference sequence), CDR1 is LNHDA while CDR2 is SQIVND. From the cysteine up to the phenylalanine, the CDR3 has a length of 14 residues. DNA is not on record. Reference TRBV19 and TRBJ2-1 proteins supply the regions before and after the CDR3; the full variable domain is: DGGITQSPKYLFRKEGQNVTLSCEQNLNHDAMYWYRQDPGQGLRLIYYSQIVNDFQKGDIAEGYSVSREKKESFPLTVTSAQKNPTAFYLCASSRSLAANEQFFGPGTRLTVL.